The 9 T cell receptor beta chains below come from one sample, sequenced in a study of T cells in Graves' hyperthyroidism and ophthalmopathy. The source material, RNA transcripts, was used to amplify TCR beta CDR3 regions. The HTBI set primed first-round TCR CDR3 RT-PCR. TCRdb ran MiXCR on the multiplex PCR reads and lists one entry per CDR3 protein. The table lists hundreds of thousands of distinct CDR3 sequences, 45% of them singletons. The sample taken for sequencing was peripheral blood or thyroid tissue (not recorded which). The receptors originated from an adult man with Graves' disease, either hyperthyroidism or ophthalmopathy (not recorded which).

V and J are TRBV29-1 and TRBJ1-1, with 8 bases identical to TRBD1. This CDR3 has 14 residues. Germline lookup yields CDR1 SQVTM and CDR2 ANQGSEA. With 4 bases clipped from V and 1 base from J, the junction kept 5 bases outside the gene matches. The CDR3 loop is CSVAGGSRNTEAFF. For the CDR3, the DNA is TGCAGCGTTGCAGGGGGCTCAAGGAACACTGAAGCTTTCTTT. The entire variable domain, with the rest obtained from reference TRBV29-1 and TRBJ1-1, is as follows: SAVISQKPSRDICQRGTSLTIQCQVDSQVTMMFWYRQQPGQSLTLIATANQGSEATYESGFVIDKFPISRPNLTFSTLTVSNMSPEDSSIYLCSVAGGSRNTEAFFGQGTRLTVV.

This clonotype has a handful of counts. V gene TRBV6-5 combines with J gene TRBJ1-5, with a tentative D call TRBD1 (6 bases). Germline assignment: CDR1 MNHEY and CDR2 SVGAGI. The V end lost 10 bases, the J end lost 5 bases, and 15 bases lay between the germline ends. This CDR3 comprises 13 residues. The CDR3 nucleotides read TGTGCCACCCAGACAGGCAACGATCAGCCCCAGCATTTT. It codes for CATQTGNDQPQHF.

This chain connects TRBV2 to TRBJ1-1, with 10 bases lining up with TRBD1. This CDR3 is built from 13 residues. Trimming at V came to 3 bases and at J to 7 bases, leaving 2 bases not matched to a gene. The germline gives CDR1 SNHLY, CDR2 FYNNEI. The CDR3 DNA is TGTGCCAGCAGTGACGGACAGGGGGATGAAGCTTTCTTT. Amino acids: CASSDGQGDEAFF.

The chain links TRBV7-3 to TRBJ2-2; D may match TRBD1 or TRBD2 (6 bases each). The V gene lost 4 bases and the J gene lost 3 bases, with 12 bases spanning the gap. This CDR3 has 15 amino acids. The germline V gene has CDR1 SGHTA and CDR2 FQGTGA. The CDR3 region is CASSSTGADTGELFF. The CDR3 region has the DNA TGTGCCAGCAGCTCCACGGGGGCGGACACCGGGGAGCTGTTTTTT. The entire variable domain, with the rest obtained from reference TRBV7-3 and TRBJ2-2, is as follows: GAGVSQTPSNKVTEKGKYVELRCDPISGHTALYWYRQSLGQGPEFLIYFQGTGAADDSGLPNDRFFAVRPEGSVSTLKIQRTERGDSAVYLCASSSTGADTGELFFGEGSRLTVL.

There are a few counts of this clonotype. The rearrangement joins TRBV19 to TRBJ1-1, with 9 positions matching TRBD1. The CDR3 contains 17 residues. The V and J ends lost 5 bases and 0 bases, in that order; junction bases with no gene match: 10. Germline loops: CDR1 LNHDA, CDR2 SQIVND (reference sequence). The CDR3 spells CASSPWVDRGLNTEAFF. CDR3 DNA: TGTGCCAGTAGTCCGTGGGTGGACAGGGGTTTGAACACTGAAGCTTTCTTT.

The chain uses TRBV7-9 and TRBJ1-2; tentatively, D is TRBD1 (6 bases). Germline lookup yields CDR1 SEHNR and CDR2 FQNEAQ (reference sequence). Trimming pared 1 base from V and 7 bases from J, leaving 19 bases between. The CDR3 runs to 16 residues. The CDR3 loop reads CASSLGWSFGGSGYTF. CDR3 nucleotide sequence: TGTGCCAGCAGCTTAGGTTGGTCGTTCGGGGGCTCTGGCTACACCTTC. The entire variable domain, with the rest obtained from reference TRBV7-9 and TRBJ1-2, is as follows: DTGVSQNPRHKITKRGQNVTFRCDPISEHNRLYWYRQTLGQGPEFLTYFQNEAQLEKSRLLSDRFSAERPKGSFSTLEIQRTEQGDSAMYLCASSLGWSFGGSGYTFGSGTRLTVV.

The DNA for the CDR3 is TGTGCCAGCAGCAACGGTCAGCCCCAGCATTTT. Its protein is CASSNGQPQHF. The chain employs TRBV21-1 and TRBJ1-5. TRBV21-1 counts as a pseudogene. The CDR3 contains 11 residues.

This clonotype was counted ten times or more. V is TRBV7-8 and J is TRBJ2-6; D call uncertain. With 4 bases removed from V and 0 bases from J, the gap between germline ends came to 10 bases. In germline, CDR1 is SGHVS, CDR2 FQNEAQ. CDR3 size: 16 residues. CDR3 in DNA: TGTGCCAGCAGCTCCGGACGCCTCTCTGGGGCCAACGTCCTGACTTTC. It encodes CASSSGRLSGANVLTF.

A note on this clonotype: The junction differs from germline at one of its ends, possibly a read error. CDR3 nucleotides: TGCAGTGCTAGACCCCGGGTGGGGTACACTGGAGCTTTCTTT. Protein sequence: CSARPRVGYTGAFF. The J gene is TRBJ1-1, the V gene TRBV20-1; D remains ambiguous. This CDR3 contains 14 residues. Germline CDR1 is DFQATT and CDR2 is SNEGSKA (reference sequence).